A selection of T cell receptor beta chains follows, all from one sample in a study of T cells in narcolepsy. Sequenced by immunoSEQ multiplex PCR; TCRdb stores in-frame clones only, minus some. The sample has fewer than 20,000 clones, over 75% seen once. Material for sequencing was memory (CD45RA-) CD4+ T cells from blood. The source is a human donor in good health. Both conserved end residues are part of each CDR3. The D gene is left open where the match is weak. Not every row has a clone size; where given, it reads once, few, many or a size class.

D gene	V gene	J gene	clone size	CDR3 DNA	CDR3 protein
.	TRBV18	TRBJ2-7	.	TGTGCCAGCTCACCAGCCTCCCGAGCGGAACAGTACTTC	CASSPASRAEQYF
.	TRBV7-2	TRBJ2-7	.	TGTGCCAGCAGCTTAGTCCCCGGCCGACTAGACGAGCAGTACTTC	CASSLVPGRLDEQYF
.	TRBV30	TRBJ2-3	.	TGTGCCGGTACAGGGTTCGCGGCAGATACGCAGTATTTT	CAGTGFAADTQYF
.	TRBV4-2	TRBJ1-4	.	TGTGCCAGCAGCCAAGACGCGGCAGCAACTAATGAAAAACTGTTTTTT	CASSQDAAATNEKLFF
.	TRBV6-6	TRBJ1-1	once	TGTGCCAGCAGTTACGGGGGACGGATTTACACTGAAGCTTTCTTT	CASSYGGRIYTEAFF
.	TRBV5-4	TRBJ1-5	.	TGTGCCAGCAGCTTGGGACTCAATCAGCCCCAGCATTTT	CASSLGLNQPQHF
.	TRBV29-1	TRBJ2-7	.	TGCAGCGTTGTCACAGGGAACTACGAGCAGTACTTC	CSVVTGNYEQYF
.	TRBV7-9	TRBJ2-7	.	TGTGCCAGCAGCTTATCCTACGAGCAGTACTTC	CASSLSYEQYF
.	TRBV11-3	TRBJ2-5	once	TGTGCCAGCAGCTTAGCCGACAATTTTGGGGGGGAGACCCAGTACTTC	CASSLADNFGGETQYF
.	TRBV5-5	TRBJ2-7	.	TGTGCCAGCAGTGCCCCACGGTACGGGGAGCAGTACTTC	CASSAPRYGEQYF
.	TRBV6-1	TRBJ2-7	.	TGTGCCAGCAGTGAGGCTGCATCCTACGAGCAGTACTTC	CASSEAASYEQYF
TRBD1	TRBV9	TRBJ2-5	once	TGTGCCAGCAGCGTTGAGGACAGGGGAAAAGAGACCCAGTACTTC	CASSVEDRGKETQYF
.	TRBV5-1	TRBJ1-5	once	TGCGCCAGCAGCTTGGAGCAGGGCCCCAATCAGCCCCAGCATTTT	CASSLEQGPNQPQHF
.	TRBV7-2	TRBJ2-5	.	TGTGCCAGCAGCTTAGGAGCGGAGACCCAGTACTTC	CASSLGAETQYF
.	TRBV10-3	TRBJ1-1	.	TGTGCCATCAGTGAGTCGAGAGGGACACTCAACACTGAAGCTTTCTTT	CAISESRGTLNTEAFF
TRBD2	TRBV2	TRBJ2-3	.	TGTGCCAGCAGTGAGAGCGGGGGGACAGATACGCAGTATTTT	CASSESGGTDTQYF
.	TRBV6-1	TRBJ2-7	.	TGTGCCAGCAGTGCCACTCAGAAGACCTACGAGCAGTACTTC	CASSATQKTYEQYF
TRBD1	TRBV6-5	TRBJ1-2	.	TGCGCCAGCAGTGACAGGGGGCCCCCCTATGGCTACACCTTC	CASSDRGPPYGYTF
.	TRBV5-5	TRBJ2-3	once	TGTGCCAGCAGCTCTTCTTGGACCGGCCGGGATGCGCAGTATTTT	CASSSSWTGRDAQYF
TRBD1	TRBV6-1	TRBJ2-2	.	TGTGCCAGCCGAGGACAGGGGACCGGGGAGCTGTTTTTT	CASRGQGTGELFF
.	TRBV5-4	TRBJ2-3	few	TGTGCCAGTCGGACAGATCCTCACACAGATACGCAGTATTTT	CASRTDPHTDTQYF
.	TRBV19	TRBJ1-3	once	TGTGCCAGTAGTATCAGGGCAGGAGGAAACACCATATATTTT	CASSIRAGGNTIYF
TRBD2	TRBV5-6	TRBJ2-7	.	TGTGCCAGCAGCTCACTAGCGGGGGGTACCTACGAGCAGTACTTC	CASSSLAGGTYEQYF
TRBD1	TRBV7-2	TRBJ2-7	.	TGTGCCAGCAGGTCCCCGGGACAGGGCTTCTACGAGCAGTACTTC	CASRSPGQGFYEQYF
.	TRBV12-5	TRBJ2-1	.	TGTGCTAGTGGTTTGGCGGGTCCCTCCTACAATGAGCAGTTCTTC	CASGLAGPSYNEQFF
TRBD1	TRBV5-1	TRBJ1-2	.	TGCGCCAGCAGCCTGACAGGGGGCGCGAATGGCTACACCTTC	CASSLTGGANGYTF
.	TRBV19	TRBJ2-2	.	TGTGCCAGTAGTGGCGCGAGCGGTGCGAACACCGGGGAGCTGTTTTTT	CASSGASGANTGELFF
.	TRBV19	TRBJ1-1	.	TGTGCCACCCAAATCGGTGGGGGAAGGGCGAACACTGAAGCTTTCTTT	CATQIGGGRANTEAFF
.	TRBV5-1	TRBJ2-5	.	TGCGCCAGCAGCTTGCCCAGCGCGGCAGAGACCCAGTACTTC	CASSLPSAAETQYF
.	TRBV12-5	TRBJ2-3	few	TGTGCTAGTGGTTTGGTACTACAAGGTAGCACAGATACGCAGTATTTT	CASGLVLQGSTDTQYF
.	TRBV14	TRBJ1-6	.	TGTGCCAGCAGCCAAATGGCGGGATCCTATAATTCACCCCTCCACTTT	CASSQMAGSYNSPLHF
.	TRBV7-9	TRBJ1-1	.	TGTGCCAGCAGCTATCCAGGGCAGTTGGCTGAAGCTTTCTTT	CASSYPGQLAEAFF
.	TRBV28	TRBJ1-2	.	TGTGCCAGCAGCCAAGGTAGACTCTATGGCTACACCTTC	CASSQGRLYGYTF
.	TRBV4-3	TRBJ2-2	few	TGCGCCAGCAGCCATTTACGCCTGGTAAACACCGGGGAGCTGTTTTTT	CASSHLRLVNTGELFF
TRBD1	TRBV19	TRBJ1-4	.	TGTGCCAGTAGTAGGACAGGGTATGAAAAACTGTTTTTT	CASSRTGYEKLFF
.	TRBV5-1	TRBJ2-7	few	TGCGCCAGCAGCTTGGAGGCTAGCCGCTCCTACGAGCAGTACTTC	CASSLEASRSYEQYF
.	TRBV7-9	TRBJ2-3	.	TGTGCCAGCAGCTTAAGTTCAACAGATACGCAGTATTTT	CASSLSSTDTQYF
TRBD1	TRBV6-1	TRBJ2-7	.	TGTGCCAGCAGCCGGACAGGGGACTACGAGCAGTACTTC	CASSRTGDYEQYF
.	TRBV11-2	TRBJ1-4	.	TGTGCCAGCAGCTTTTCCTCGGGTACGGCTAATGAAAAACTGTTTTTT	CASSFSSGTANEKLFF
.	TRBV2	TRBJ1-4	.	TGTGCCAGCAGGACAGGCGGGCTGGGGAGGCTTAATGAAAAACTGTTTTTT	CASRTGGLGRLNEKLFF
.	TRBV6-1	TRBJ1-4	.	TGTGCCAGCAGTCCGGGGGCGACCCTCTCGGAAAAACTGTTTTTT	CASSPGATLSEKLFF
.	TRBV5-4	TRBJ2-3	.	TGTGCCAGCAGCTTCCCAGGGCGGACAGATACGCAGTATTTT	CASSFPGRTDTQYF
.	TRBV11-2	TRBJ1-1	.	TGTGCCAGCAGCTTAGACGCCCCGAGCACTGAAGCTTTCTTT	CASSLDAPSTEAFF
.	TRBV5-8	TRBJ2-2	.	TGTGCCAGCAGCTTGGGACCGTCCGGGGAGCTGTTTTTT	CASSLGPSGELFF
TRBD1	TRBV28	TRBJ1-6	.	TGTGCCAGCAGTTCCCTGGGGACAGGGCAATCACCCCTCCACTTT	CASSSLGTGQSPLHF
.	TRBV2	TRBJ2-6	.	TGTGCCAGCGCTAATTGGGGGCGTGGGGCCAACGTCCTGACTTTC	CASANWGRGANVLTF
TRBD1	TRBV30	TRBJ1-1	.	TGTGCACGGACGGGACAGTTGAACACTGAAGCTTTCTTT	CARTGQLNTEAFF
.	TRBV7-6	TRBJ2-7	once	TGTGCCAGCAGCTCCCATCGAGGGGGGGGGATGGGCGAGCAGTACTTC	CASSSHRGGGMGEQYF
TRBD1	TRBV6-5	TRBJ1-4	.	TGTGCCATCCGGGACAGGGAGACTAATGAAAAACTGTTTTTT	CAIRDRETNEKLFF
.	TRBV30	TRBJ2-7	.	TGTGCCTGGAGAAGCATAACCTACGAGCAGTACTTC	CAWRSITYEQYF
TRBD1	TRBV25-1	TRBJ2-7	.	TGTGCCAGCAGTGGACAGGGGACCTACGAGCAGTACTTC	CASSGQGTYEQYF
TRBD1	TRBV23-1	TRBJ2-2	.	TGCGCCAGCAGTCGAACAGGGGCGGCGGAGCTGTTTTTT	CASSRTGAAELFF
.	TRBV9	TRBJ2-1	.	TGTGCCAGCAGCGTAGGGTCCGCAGGGCGTGAGCAGTTCTTC	CASSVGSAGREQFF
.	TRBV6-1	TRBJ2-2	few	TGTGCCAGCAGTTTCTTAGGGACGAACACCGGGGAGCTGTTTTTT	CASSFLGTNTGELFF
.	TRBV5-5	TRBJ1-2	.	TGTGCCAGCAGCTTGGGACGGAACTTCTATGGCTACACCTTC	CASSLGRNFYGYTF
TRBD2	TRBV9	TRBJ2-3	.	TGTGCCAGCAGCGAGCTGGGACTAGCTACAGATACGCAGTATTTT	CASSELGLATDTQYF
TRBD2	TRBV5-4	TRBJ2-1	.	TGTGCCAGCAGCCACCCAACGGCGGGAGTTGGCAATGAGCAGTTCTTC	CASSHPTAGVGNEQFF
.	TRBV12-5	TRBJ2-1	.	TGTGCTAGTGGTTTGGAGGCAGGGCGAGGATTCTACAATGAGCAGTTCTTC	CASGLEAGRGFYNEQFF
TRBD1	TRBV7-2	TRBJ2-7	.	TGTGCCAGCAGCTTAGGTCGGCGACAGGGTTTAGACGAGCAGTACTTC	CASSLGRRQGLDEQYF
.	TRBV6-5	TRBJ2-2	.	TGTGCCAGCAGTTACTATGGGACCGGGGAGCTGTTTTTT	CASSYYGTGELFF